A single TCR beta chain is shown here with its context. CDR3 length: 12 amino acids. Per the germline V gene, CDR1 is SQVTM and CDR2 is ANQGSEA. V was pared by 7 bases and J by 5 bases, with 14 bases between. This entry belongs to a study of control samples from healthy donors and cancer patients. Repertoires were generated with immunoSEQ multiplex PCR, while TCRdb's copy carries only in-frame clones and drops some. The profile shows roughly 120,000 clones, about 95% of them singletons. The V gene is TRBV29-1, the J gene TRBJ2-5; possible D gene TRBD1, 7 bases. The sequence derives from a man aged 25 to 45 in good health. The sequencing input was blood. CDR3 region: CSAQGGLETQYF. The CDR3 coding sequence is TGCAGCGCGCAGGGGGGCCTGGAGACCCAGTACTTC.